This paragraph covers one TCR beta chain sequence. Its target is not known. The sample carries other DNA sequences with the same CDR3. Germline trimming cut 2 bases from V and 5 bases from J; bases unmatched to any gene: 4. The CDR3 totals 13 residues. Germline values: CDR1 SGHRS, CDR2 YFSETQ. Sequencing used immunoSEQ multiplex PCR; TCRdb keeps in-frame clones, though not all of them. The sample yields about 510,000 clones, 90% to 97% seen once. This sample stems from a study of shared clonotypes between healthy human individuals. As for the study in general: Each donor had three CD4 naive, three CD4 memory, two CD8 naive and one CD8 memory plate.

From CD4+ cells came CD45RA+ naive and CD45RA-negative memory subsets. The study, taken as a whole, reports: Sharing across four donors was highest in naive CD4 (roughly 5%) and lowest in memory CD8 (roughly 0.4%).

Sequenced sample: naive CD4+ T cells sorted from blood. Subset here: CD45RA+ positively selected. The chain has TRBV5-1 and TRBJ2-7; 7 bases align to TRBD2. The sequence derives from a woman aged 25 to 39 in good health. CDR3 nucleotides: TGCGCCAGCAGCTTCGCGGGAGCTGACGAGCAGTACTTC. It translates to CASSFAGADEQYF.